This is a list of T cell receptor beta chains from one sample in a study of OX40 agonist ivuxolimab in advanced cancers. Profiled with immunoSEQ multiplex PCR; TCRdb holds only in-frame clones, not every one. This table holds 70,000 to 75,000 clones, about 86% found once. The sequencing here drew on CD4+ or CD8+ T cells sorted from blood, taken in a trial of the OX40 agonist ivuxolimab. All receptors come from an adult with an advanced solid tumor such as melanoma, head and neck, liver or kidney cancer. Each CDR3 is given with its conserved first and last residue. D genes are given only for firm matches. Clone size is shown for a subset of rows, as once, few, many or a class of expanded clone.

-,-,TRBJ1-1,TRBV28,CASSLIHPEAFF,TGTGCCAGCAGCCTAATCCACCCTGAAGCTTTCTTT
once,-,TRBJ2-1,TRBV5-6,CASSFRYNEQFF,TGTGCCAGCAGCTTCCGGTACAATGAGCAGTTCTTC
-,TRBD2,TRBJ2-2,TRBV5-1,CASSQRAGGDTGELFF,TGCGCCAGCAGCCAAAGAGCGGGAGGCGACACCGGGGAGCTGTTTTTT
once,TRBD1,TRBJ1-1,TRBV11-2,CASSFSGGNTEAFF,TGTGCCAGCAGCTTCTCAGGGGGAAACACTGAAGCTTTCTTT
-,-,TRBJ1-5,TRBV29-1,CSVGTEENQPQHF,TGCAGCGTTGGGACCGAAGAAAATCAGCCCCAGCATTTT
-,-,TRBJ2-7,TRBV25-1,CASSEYLPYEQYF,TGTGCCAGCAGTGAATATCTCCCTTACGAGCAGTACTTC
-,TRBD1,TRBJ2-6,TRBV19,CASSITGTVSGANVLTF,TGTGCCAGTAGTATTACTGGGACAGTTTCCGGGGCCAACGTCCTGACTTTC
-,TRBD1,TRBJ1-3,TRBV4-2,CASSLDRALNTIYF,TGTGCCAGCAGCCTGGACAGGGCGTTGAACACCATATATTTT
-,TRBD1,TRBJ1-6,TRBV10-3,CAISERDRGESPLHF,TGTGCCATCAGTGAACGGGACAGGGGGGAATCACCCCTCCACTTT
-,-,TRBJ2-1,TRBV6-1,CASSEALFIARGSYNEQFF,TGTGCCAGCAGTGAAGCCCTTTTTATAGCCAGAGGCTCCTACAATGAGCAGTTCTTC
-,-,TRBJ1-3,TRBV6-4,CASSDRGLCNTIYF,TGTGCCAGCAGTGACAGGGGTCTTTGTAACACCATATATTTT
-,-,TRBJ2-6,TRBV27,CASSLITNSGANVLTF,TGTGCCAGCAGTTTGATTACAAACTCTGGGGCCAACGTCCTGACTTTC
-,TRBD2,TRBJ2-3,TRBV19,CASTPLPGTSGSTDTQYF,TGTGCCAGTACTCCTCTACCCGGGACTAGCGGGAGCACAGATACGCAGTATTTT
once,-,TRBJ2-5,TRBV7-9,CASSSLETQYF,TGTGCCAGCAGCTCACTCGAGACCCAGTACTTC
-,-,TRBJ1-2,TRBV7-2,CASSFLGYGYTF,TGTGCCAGCAGCTTTCTAGGTTATGGCTACACCTTC
once,-,TRBJ2-3,TRBV7-6,CASSLGPRGTSTDTQYF,TGTGCCAGCAGCTTAGGCCCCCGAGGGACTAGCACAGATACGCAGTATTTT
-,-,TRBJ2-7,TRBV6-5,CASSYTYYEQYF,TGTGCCAGCAGTTACACATACTACGAGCAGTACTTC
-,-,TRBJ1-1,TRBV5-4,CASSLRQGSVMNTEAFF,TGTGCCAGCAGCTTGAGGCAGGGAAGCGTCATGAACACTGAAGCTTTCTTT
-,-,TRBJ2-2,TRBV28,CASSQTRNTGELFF,TGTGCCAGCAGCCAAACAAGGAACACCGGGGAGCTGTTTTTT
once,-,TRBJ1-5,TRBV29-1,CSVGGQNQPQHF,TGCAGCGTTGGGGGTCAGAATCAGCCCCAGCATTTT
-,-,TRBJ2-2,TRBV7-2,CASSLGAQGWTGELFF,TGTGCCAGCAGCTTAGGTGCGCAGGGATGGACCGGGGAGCTGTTTTTT
-,TRBD2,TRBJ2-7,TRBV6-6,CASSPGLGYEQYF,TGTGCCAGCAGCCCGGGACTAGGTTACGAGCAGTACTTC
-,-,TRBJ1-3,TRBV28,CASITTGLRGNTIYF,TGTGCCAGCATAACCACAGGGTTGAGGGGAAACACCATATATTTT
-,TRBD1,TRBJ2-5,TRBV5-1,CASSLAPRAGQGGETQYF,TGCGCCAGCAGCTTGGCCCCCAGGGCGGGACAGGGAGGAGAGACCCAGTACTTC
-,TRBD2,TRBJ2-1,TRBV18,CASSPLSREASNEQFF,TGTGCCAGCTCACCCCTCTCGCGGGAGGCAAGCAATGAGCAGTTCTTC
-,TRBD2,TRBJ2-1,TRBV10-1,CAIPLAGESDEQFF,TGCGCCATCCCACTAGCGGGAGAGAGTGATGAGCAGTTCTTC
-,-,TRBJ2-2,TRBV28,CASSYGVTGELFF,TGTGCCAGCAGTTACGGGGTCACCGGGGAGCTGTTTTTT
-,TRBD1,TRBJ1-2,TRBV29-1,CSVEAPDRAGGYTF,TGCAGCGTTGAAGCGCCCGACAGGGCGGGAGGCTACACCTTC
-,TRBD1,TRBJ2-1,TRBV4-1,CASSQDRARGRFNEQFF,TGCGCCAGCAGCCAAGATCGGGCCAGGGGGCGATTCAATGAGCAGTTCTTC
once,-,TRBJ2-7,TRBV18,CASSPTESYEQYF,TGTGCCAGCTCACCTACCGAATCCTACGAGCAGTACTTC
-,TRBD2,TRBJ2-5,TRBV4-2,CASSQGWLADYLGTQYF,TGTGCCAGCAGCCAAGGTTGGCTAGCGGACTACCTTGGGACCCAGTACTTC
once,-,TRBJ2-7,TRBV5-5,CASSLVTYEQYF,TGTGCCAGCAGCTTGGTAACCTACGAGCAGTACTTC
-,TRBD2,TRBJ2-7,TRBV5-5,CASRSAGVTAGQYF,TGTGCCAGCAGATCAGCGGGAGTAACCGCCGGGCAGTACTTC
-,-,TRBJ2-7,TRBV19,CASSIGPLGSYEQYF,TGTGCCAGTAGTATAGGACCCTTAGGAAGCTACGAGCAGTACTTC
-,-,TRBJ2-3,TRBV18,CASSPNPGTDTQYF,TGTGCCAGCTCACCAAACCCTGGGACAGATACGCAGTATTTT
once,-,TRBJ1-2,TRBV6-6,CASSYSTGKHGYTF,TGTGCCAGCAGTTACTCCACAGGGAAGCATGGCTACACCTTC
-,-,TRBJ1-2,TRBV30,CAWSTQMGGGYTF,TGTGCCTGGAGTACTCAGATGGGGGGCGGCTACACCTTC
-,-,TRBJ1-5,TRBV19,CASSIKTARQPQHF,TGTGCCAGTAGTATTAAGACAGCCCGTCAGCCCCAGCATTTT
-,-,TRBJ1-2,TRBV5-4,CASSLLGGCNGYTF,TGTGCCAGCAGCTTGTTGGGGGGTTGCAATGGCTACACCTTC
-,-,TRBJ1-5,TRBV2,CASSEGQGDQPQHF,TGTGCCAGCAGTGAGGGGCAGGGTGATCAGCCCCAGCATTTT